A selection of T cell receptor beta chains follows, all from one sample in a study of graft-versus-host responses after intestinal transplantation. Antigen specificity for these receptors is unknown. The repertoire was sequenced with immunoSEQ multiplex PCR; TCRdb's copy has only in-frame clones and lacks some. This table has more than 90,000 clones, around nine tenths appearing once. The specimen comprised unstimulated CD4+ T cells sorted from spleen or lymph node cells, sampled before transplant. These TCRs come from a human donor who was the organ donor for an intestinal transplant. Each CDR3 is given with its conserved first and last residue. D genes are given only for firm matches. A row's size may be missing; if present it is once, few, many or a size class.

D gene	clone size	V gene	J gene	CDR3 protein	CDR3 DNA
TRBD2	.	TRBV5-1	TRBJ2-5	CASSFLPGLAVQETQYF	TGCGCCAGCAGCTTTTTACCGGGACTAGCGGTTCAAGAGACCCAGTACTTC
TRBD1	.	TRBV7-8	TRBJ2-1	CASSTRQGPLDEQFF	TGTGCCAGCAGCACACGACAGGGGCCCCTTGATGAGCAGTTCTTC
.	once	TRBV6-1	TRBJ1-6	CASSVSGRNNSPLHF	TGTGCCAGCAGTGTTTCAGGGAGGAATAATTCACCCCTCCACTTT
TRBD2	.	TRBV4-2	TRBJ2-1	CASSLSTSGSSYNEQFF	TGTGCCAGCAGCCTTAGTACTAGCGGAAGCTCCTACAATGAGCAGTTCTTC
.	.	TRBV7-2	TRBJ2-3	CASSHIGAGTDTQYF	TGTGCCAGCAGCCACATCGGGGCGGGAACAGATACGCAGTATTTT
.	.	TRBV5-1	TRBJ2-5	CASSPLRSQETQYF	TGCGCCAGCAGCCCCCTTAGGAGTCAAGAGACCCAGTACTTC
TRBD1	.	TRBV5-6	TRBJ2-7	CASSLEGTGLYEQYF	TGTGCCAGCAGCTTGGAAGGGACAGGACTCTACGAGCAGTACTTC
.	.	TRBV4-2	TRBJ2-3	CASSQIRASPTQYF	TGTGCCAGCAGCCAAATCCGGGCCAGCCCTACGCAGTATTTT
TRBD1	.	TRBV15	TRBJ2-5	CATSPTGDQETQYF	TGTGCCACCAGTCCAACAGGGGATCAAGAGACCCAGTACTTC
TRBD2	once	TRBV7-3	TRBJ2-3	CASSLIGGSITDTQYF	TGTGCCAGCAGCTTAATTGGCGGGAGCATCACAGATACGCAGTATTTT
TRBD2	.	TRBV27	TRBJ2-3	CASSPFGTSGLDTQYF	TGTGCCAGCAGTCCATTCGGGACTAGCGGCTTGGATACGCAGTATTTT
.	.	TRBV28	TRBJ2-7	CASSLGGSEQYF	TGTGCCAGCAGCCTAGGGGGTAGCGAGCAGTACTTC
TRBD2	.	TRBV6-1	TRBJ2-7	CASSDKRLATYEQYF	TGTGCCAGCTCGGACAAGCGACTAGCAACTTACGAGCAGTACTTC
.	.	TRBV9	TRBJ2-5	CASSVGGGETQYF	TGTGCCAGCAGCGTAGGGGGAGGAGAGACCCAGTACTTC
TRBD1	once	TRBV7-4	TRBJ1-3	CASSFWGRGFGNTIYF	TGTGCCAGCAGCTTTTGGGGCAGGGGGTTTGGAAACACCATATATTTT
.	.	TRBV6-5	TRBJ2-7	CASSGGTRISYEQYF	TGTGCCAGCAGTGGAGGCACACGGATATCCTACGAGCAGTACTTC
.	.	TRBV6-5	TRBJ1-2	CASSDYGYTF	TGTGCCAGCAGTGATTACGGCTACACCTTC
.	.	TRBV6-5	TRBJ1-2	CASTKPRVANYGYTF	TGTGCCAGCACCAAGCCCAGGGTCGCTAACTATGGCTACACCTTC
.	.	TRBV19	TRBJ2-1	CASSTGLDPLKGDEQFF	TGTGCCAGTAGTACGGGTCTAGACCCCCTTAAAGGTGACGAGCAGTTCTTC
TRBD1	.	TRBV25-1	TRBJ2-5	CASSELGGGETQYF	TGTGCCAGCAGTGAATTAGGGGGCGGGGAGACCCAGTACTTC
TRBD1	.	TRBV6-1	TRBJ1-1	CASRRTGGTEAFF	TGTGCCAGCAGAAGGACAGGGGGCACTGAAGCTTTCTTT
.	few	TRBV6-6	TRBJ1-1	CASSYSTNTEAFF	TGTGCCAGCAGTTACTCGACAAACACTGAAGCTTTCTTT
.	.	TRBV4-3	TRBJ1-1	CASSPNMVNTEAFF	TGCGCCAGCAGCCCAAACATGGTGAACACTGAAGCTTTCTTT
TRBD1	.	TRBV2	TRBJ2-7	CASRRQGSYEQYF	TGTGCCAGCAGACGACAGGGCTCCTACGAGCAGTACTTC
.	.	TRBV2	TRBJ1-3	CASRDDAGSNTIYF	TGTGCCAGCAGAGACGACGCGGGTTCAAACACCATATATTTT
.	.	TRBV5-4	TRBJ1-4	CASSLDTGGEKLFF	TGTGCCAGCAGCTTGGACACCGGGGGTGAAAAACTGTTTTTT
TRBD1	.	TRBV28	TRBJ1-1	CASLQTGVMVAFF	TGTGCCAGCCTTCAGACAGGGGTCATGGTAGCTTTCTTT
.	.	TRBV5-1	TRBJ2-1	CASSLTVNNEQFF	TGCGCCAGCAGCTTGACAGTGAACAATGAGCAGTTCTTC
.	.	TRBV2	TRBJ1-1	CASSVLPGNTEAFF	TGTGCCAGCAGTGTTCTCCCGGGGAACACTGAAGCTTTCTTT
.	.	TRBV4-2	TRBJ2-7	CASSQERTLSSYEQYF	TGTGCCAGCAGCCAAGAAAGGACACTGAGCTCCTACGAGCAGTACTTC
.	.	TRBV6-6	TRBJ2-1	CASNNDPSYNEQFF	TGTGCCAGCAATAATGACCCATCCTACAATGAGCAGTTCTTC
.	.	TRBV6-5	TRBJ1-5	CASSYLDNQPQHF	TGTGCCAGCAGTTACCTGGACAATCAGCCCCAGCATTTT
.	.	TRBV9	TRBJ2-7	CASSVSWGPYEQYF	TGTGCCAGCAGCGTCTCATGGGGCCCCTACGAGCAGTACTTC
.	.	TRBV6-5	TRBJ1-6	CASSYFQGRTPLHF	TGTGCCAGCAGTTACTTTCAGGGTCGGACACCCCTCCACTTT
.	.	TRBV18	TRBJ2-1	CASSPWQPNEQFF	TGTGCCAGCTCACCATGGCAGCCCAATGAGCAGTTCTTC
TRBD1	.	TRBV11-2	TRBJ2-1	CASSLDRGRMNEQFF	TGTGCCAGCAGCTTAGACAGGGGGCGAATGAATGAGCAGTTCTTC
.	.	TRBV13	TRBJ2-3	CASSLRANTQYF	TGTGCCAGCAGCTTAAGGGCGAATACGCAGTATTTT
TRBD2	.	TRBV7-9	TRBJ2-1	CASRLIAGPYNEQFF	TGTGCCAGCAGGCTTATAGCGGGCCCCTACAATGAGCAGTTCTTC
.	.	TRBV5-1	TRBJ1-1	CASSFVGLNTEAFF	TGCGCCAGCAGCTTCGTGGGATTAAACACTGAAGCTTTCTTT
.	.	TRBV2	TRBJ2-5	CASSGVFGRETQYF	TGTGCCAGCAGTGGGGTATTTGGGCGGGAGACCCAGTACTTC
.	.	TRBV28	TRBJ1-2	CASREPPGANYGYTF	TGTGCCAGCAGGGAGCCCCCGGGAGCAAACTATGGCTACACCTTC